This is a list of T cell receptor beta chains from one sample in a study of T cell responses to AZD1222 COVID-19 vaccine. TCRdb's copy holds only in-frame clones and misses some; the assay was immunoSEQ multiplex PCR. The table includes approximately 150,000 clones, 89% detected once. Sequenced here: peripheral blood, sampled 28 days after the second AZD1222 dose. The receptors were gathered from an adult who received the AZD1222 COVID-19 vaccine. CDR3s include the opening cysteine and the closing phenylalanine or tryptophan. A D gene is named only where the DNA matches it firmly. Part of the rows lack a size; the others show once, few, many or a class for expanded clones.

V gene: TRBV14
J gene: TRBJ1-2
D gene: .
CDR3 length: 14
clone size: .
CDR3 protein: CASSQDEAVYGYTF
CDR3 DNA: TGTGCCAGCAGCCAAGATGAGGCAGTATATGGCTACACCTTC

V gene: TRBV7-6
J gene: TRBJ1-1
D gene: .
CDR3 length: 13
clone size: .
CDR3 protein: CASSLAMSTEAFF
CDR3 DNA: TGTGCCAGCAGCTTAGCAATGAGCACTGAAGCTTTCTTT

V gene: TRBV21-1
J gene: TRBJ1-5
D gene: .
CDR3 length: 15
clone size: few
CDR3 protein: CASSPFEGGNQPQHF
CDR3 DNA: TGTGCCAGCAGCCCCTTCGAGGGAGGGAATCAGCCCCAGCATTTT

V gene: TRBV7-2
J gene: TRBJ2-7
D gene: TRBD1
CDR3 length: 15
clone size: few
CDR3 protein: CASSLSGTGTYEQYF
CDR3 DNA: TGTGCCAGCAGCTTATCCGGGACAGGAACCTACGAGCAGTACTTC

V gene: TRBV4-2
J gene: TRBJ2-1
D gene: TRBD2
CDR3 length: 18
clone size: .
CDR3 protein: CASTSGLGGGRSYNEQFF
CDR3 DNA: TGTGCCAGCACTTCGGGACTAGGGGGGGGACGATCCTACAATGAGCAGTTCTTC

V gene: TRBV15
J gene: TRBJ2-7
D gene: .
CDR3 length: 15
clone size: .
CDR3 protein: CATSRDWGASYEQYF
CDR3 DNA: TGTGCCACCAGCAGAGATTGGGGAGCCTCCTACGAGCAGTACTTC

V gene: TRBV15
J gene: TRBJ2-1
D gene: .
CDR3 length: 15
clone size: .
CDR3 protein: CATSLGSLGYNEQFF
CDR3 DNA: TGTGCCACCTCACTCGGGAGTTTGGGCTACAATGAGCAGTTCTTC

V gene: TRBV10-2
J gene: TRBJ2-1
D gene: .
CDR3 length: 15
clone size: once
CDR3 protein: CASSPTPYQASEQFF
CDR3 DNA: TGCGCCAGCAGCCCGACCCCGTATCAAGCGAGTGAGCAGTTCTTC

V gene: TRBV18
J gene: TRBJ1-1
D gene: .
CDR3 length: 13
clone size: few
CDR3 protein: CASSPPQRREAFF
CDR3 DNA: TGTGCCAGCTCACCACCACAGCGCCGGGAAGCTTTCTTT

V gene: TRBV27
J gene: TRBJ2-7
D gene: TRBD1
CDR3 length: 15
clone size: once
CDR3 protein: CASSLLGTGAYEQYF
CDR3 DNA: TGTGCCAGCAGTTTATTAGGGACAGGCGCCTACGAGCAGTACTTC

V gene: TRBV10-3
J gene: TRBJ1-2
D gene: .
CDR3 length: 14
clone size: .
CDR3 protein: CAISEGQLNYGYTF
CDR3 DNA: TGTGCCATCAGTGAGGGACAGCTTAACTATGGCTACACCTTC

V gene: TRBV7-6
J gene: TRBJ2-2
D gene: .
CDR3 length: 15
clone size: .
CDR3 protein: CASVALGADTGELFF
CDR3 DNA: TGTGCCAGCGTAGCGTTGGGGGCCGACACCGGGGAGCTGTTTTTT

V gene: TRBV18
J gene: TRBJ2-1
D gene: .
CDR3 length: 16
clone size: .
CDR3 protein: CASSATGQRSGNEQFF
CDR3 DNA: TGTGCCAGCTCAGCAACTGGACAACGCTCGGGCAATGAGCAGTTCTTC

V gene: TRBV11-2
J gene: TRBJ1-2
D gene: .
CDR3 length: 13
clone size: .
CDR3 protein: CASSFSARHGYTF
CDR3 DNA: TGTGCCAGCAGCTTTTCTGCCCGACATGGCTACACCTTC

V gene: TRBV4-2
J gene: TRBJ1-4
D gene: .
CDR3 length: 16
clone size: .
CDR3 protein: CASSQEWRRVGEKLFF
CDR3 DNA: TGTGCCAGCAGCCAAGAATGGCGCAGGGTGGGCGAAAAACTGTTTTTT

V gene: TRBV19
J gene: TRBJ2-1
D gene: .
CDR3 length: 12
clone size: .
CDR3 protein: CASSIGYNEQFF
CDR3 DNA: TGTGCCAGTAGTATAGGGTACAATGAGCAGTTCTTC

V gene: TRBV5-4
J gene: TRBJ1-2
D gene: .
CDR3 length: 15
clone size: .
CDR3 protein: CASSESGTPNYGYTF
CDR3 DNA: TGTGCCAGCAGCGAATCCGGGACACCTAACTATGGCTACACCTTC

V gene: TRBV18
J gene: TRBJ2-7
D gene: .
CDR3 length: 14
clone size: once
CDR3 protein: CASSPVGTNYEQYF
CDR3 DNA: TGTGCCAGCTCACCGGTAGGGACCAACTACGAGCAGTACTTC

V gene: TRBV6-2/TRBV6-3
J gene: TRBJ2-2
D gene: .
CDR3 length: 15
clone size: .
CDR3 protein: CASSKRGENTGELFF
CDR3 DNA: TGTGCCAGCAGTAAAAGGGGGGAGAACACCGGGGAGCTGTTTTTT

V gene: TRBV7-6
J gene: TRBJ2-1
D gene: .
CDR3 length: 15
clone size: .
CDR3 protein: CASSLQGGSYNEQFF
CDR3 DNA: TGTGCCAGCAGCTTACAGGGGGGCTCCTACAATGAGCAGTTCTTC

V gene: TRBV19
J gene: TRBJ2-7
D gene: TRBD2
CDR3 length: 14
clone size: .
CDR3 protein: CASSIGASGSPQYF
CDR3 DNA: TGTGCCAGTAGTATAGGGGCTAGCGGGAGCCCCCAGTACTTC

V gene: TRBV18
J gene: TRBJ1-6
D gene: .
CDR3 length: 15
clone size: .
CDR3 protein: CASSPPEGRHSPLHF
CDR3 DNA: TGTGCCAGCTCACCACCGGAGGGGCGTCACTCACCCCTCCACTTT

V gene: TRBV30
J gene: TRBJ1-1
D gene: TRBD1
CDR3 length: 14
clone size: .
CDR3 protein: CAWNPGQGNTEAFF
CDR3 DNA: TGTGCCTGGAATCCGGGACAGGGGAACACTGAAGCTTTCTTT

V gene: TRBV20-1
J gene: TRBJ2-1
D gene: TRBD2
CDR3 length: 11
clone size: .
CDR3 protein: CSARLAGGQFF
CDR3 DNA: TGCAGTGCTCGACTAGCGGGAGGGCAGTTCTTC

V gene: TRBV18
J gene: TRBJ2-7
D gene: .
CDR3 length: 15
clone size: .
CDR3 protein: CASSPHPSFGPEQYF
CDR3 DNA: TGTGCCAGCTCACCACATCCCTCGTTCGGGCCCGAGCAGTACTTC

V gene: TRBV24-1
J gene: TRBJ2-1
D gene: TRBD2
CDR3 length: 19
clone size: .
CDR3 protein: CATSDLAPGGDYSYNEQFF
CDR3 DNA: TGTGCCACCAGTGATTTGGCCCCGGGAGGGGACTATTCCTACAATGAGCAGTTCTTC

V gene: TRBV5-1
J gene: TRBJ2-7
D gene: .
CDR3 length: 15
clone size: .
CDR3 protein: CASSPRGLSSYEQYF
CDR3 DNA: TGCGCCAGCAGCCCTCGGGGCCTGAGCTCCTACGAGCAGTACTTC

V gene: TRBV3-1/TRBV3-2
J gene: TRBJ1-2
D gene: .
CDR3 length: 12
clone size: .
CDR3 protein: CASSAGIGGYTF
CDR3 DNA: TGTGCCAGCAGCGCAGGGATTGGGGGCTACACCTTC

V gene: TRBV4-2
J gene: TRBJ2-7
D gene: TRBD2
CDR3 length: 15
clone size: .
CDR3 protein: CASSQVVGGRNEQYF
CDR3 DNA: TGTGCCAGCAGCCAAGTCGTCGGCGGGAGGAACGAGCAGTACTTC

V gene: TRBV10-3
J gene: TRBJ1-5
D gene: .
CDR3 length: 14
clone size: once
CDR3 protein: CAISYRALGQPQHF
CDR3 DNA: TGTGCCATCAGTTACCGGGCGCTAGGTCAGCCCCAGCATTTT

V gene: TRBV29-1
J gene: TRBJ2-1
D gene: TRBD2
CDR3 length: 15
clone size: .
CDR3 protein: CSVEPRLADYNEQFF
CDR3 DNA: TGCAGCGTTGAACCAAGACTAGCTGATTACAATGAGCAGTTCTTC

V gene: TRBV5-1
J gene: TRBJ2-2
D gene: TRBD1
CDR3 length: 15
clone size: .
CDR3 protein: CASSPQDRDTGELFF
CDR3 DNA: TGCGCCAGCAGCCCACAGGACAGGGACACCGGGGAGCTGTTTTTT

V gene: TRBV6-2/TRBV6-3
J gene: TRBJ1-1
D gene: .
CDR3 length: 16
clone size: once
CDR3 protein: CASSSAGGPNFFKAFF
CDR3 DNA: TGTGCCAGCAGCTCCGCCGGGGGGCCAAACTTCTTTAAAGCTTTCTTT